The rows below give T cell receptor beta chains drawn from one sample of a study of T cells after yellow fever vaccination. TCRdb re-analysed the 5' RACE reads in MiXCR, keeping a single row per CDR3 protein. Among about 74,000 distinct CDR3 sequences, approximately 7% were seen once, and the ten largest hold around a third. The sample in question was CD8+ T cells sorted from PBMCs, obtained about 5 days after the first yellow fever vaccination. The receptors derive from a man aged 18 to 35 who received the YFV17D yellow fever vaccine. Each CDR3 is given with its conserved first and last residue. Each record gives: V gene, clone size, D gene, J gene, CDR3 protein, CDR3 DNA. The D gene is left open where the match is weak. Some rows have no size entry. The others give once, few or many, or a class for an expanded clone.

v_gene: TRBV29-1
abundance: NA
d_gene: NA
j_gene: TRBJ2-5
CDR3aa: CSAWTQETQYF
CDR3nt: TGCAGCGCCTGGACACAAGAGACCCAGTACTTC

v_gene: TRBV15
abundance: NA
d_gene: NA
j_gene: TRBJ1-1
CDR3aa: CATSPGAEAFF
CDR3nt: TGTGCCACCAGCCCCGGGGCTGAAGCTTTCTTT

v_gene: TRBV6-5
abundance: NA
d_gene: TRBD2
j_gene: TRBJ2-1
CDR3aa: CASSYFSGGANEQFF
CDR3nt: TGTGCCAGCAGTTATTTTAGCGGGGGGGCCAATGAGCAGTTCTTC

v_gene: TRBV20-1
abundance: few
d_gene: TRBD1
j_gene: TRBJ2-7
CDR3aa: CSARTGRYEQYF
CDR3nt: TGCAGTGCCAGGACAGGGCGATACGAGCAGTACTTC

v_gene: TRBV7-9
abundance: few
d_gene: NA
j_gene: TRBJ1-6
CDR3aa: CASSLFRSTENSPLHF
CDR3nt: TGTGCCAGCAGCTTATTTCGGTCGACAGAAAATTCACCCCTCCACTTT

v_gene: TRBV4-3
abundance: few
d_gene: NA
j_gene: TRBJ2-3
CDR3aa: CASSQDSDTQYF
CDR3nt: TGCGCCAGCAGCCAAGATTCGGATACGCAGTATTTT

v_gene: TRBV5-6
abundance: many
d_gene: NA
j_gene: TRBJ1-2
CDR3aa: CASSSGQYYGYTF
CDR3nt: TGTGCCAGCAGCTCAGGACAGTACTATGGCTACACCTTC

v_gene: TRBV12-3/TRBV12-4
abundance: many
d_gene: NA
j_gene: TRBJ2-7
CDR3aa: CASSLTVYEQYF
CDR3nt: TGTGCCAGCAGTTTAACGGTCTACGAGCAGTACTTC

v_gene: TRBV7-7
abundance: NA
d_gene: NA
j_gene: TRBJ2-3
CDR3aa: CASSTTLEDTQCF
CDR3nt: TGTGCCAGCAGCACTACCCTGGAAGATACGCAGTGTTTT

v_gene: TRBV5-8
abundance: many
d_gene: NA
j_gene: TRBJ2-5
CDR3aa: CASPLGETQYF
CDR3nt: TGTGCCAGTCCCCTTGGGGAGACCCAGTACTTC

v_gene: TRBV9
abundance: many
d_gene: NA
j_gene: TRBJ2-2
CDR3aa: CASSVKGLAGELFF
CDR3nt: TGTGCCAGCAGCGTAAAAGGGTTGGCCGGGGAGCTGTTTTTT

v_gene: TRBV7-9
abundance: few
d_gene: TRBD1
j_gene: TRBJ1-1
CDR3aa: CASRETTGQGEAFF
CDR3nt: TGTGCCAGCAGAGAAACCACGGGACAGGGTGAAGCTTTCTTT

v_gene: TRBV12-3/TRBV12-4
abundance: few
d_gene: TRBD1
j_gene: TRBJ2-3
CDR3aa: CASRPRQGRTDTQYF
CDR3nt: TGTGCCAGCAGACCCCGACAGGGGCGCACAGATACGCAGTATTTT

v_gene: TRBV7-8
abundance: NA
d_gene: TRBD1
j_gene: TRBJ2-7
CDR3aa: CASSLVMRTGPSYEQYF
CDR3nt: TGTGCCAGCAGCTTAGTTATGCGGACAGGACCATCCTACGAGCAGTACTTC

v_gene: TRBV4-1
abundance: NA
d_gene: NA
j_gene: TRBJ2-3
CDR3aa: CASSQVPRLSTDTQYF
CDR3nt: TGCGCCAGCAGCCAAGTACCTAGGTTAAGCACAGATACGCAGTATTTT

v_gene: TRBV29-1
abundance: few
d_gene: TRBD2
j_gene: TRBJ2-3
CDR3aa: CSVEAGRGGRDTQYF
CDR3nt: TGCAGCGTTGAGGCGGGGCGGGGGGGCCGAGATACGCAGTATTTT

v_gene: TRBV4-1
abundance: NA
d_gene: NA
j_gene: TRBJ2-1
CDR3aa: CASSQEVADEQFF
CDR3nt: TGCGCCAGCAGCCAAGAAGTGGCCGATGAGCAGTTCTTC

v_gene: TRBV28
abundance: few
d_gene: NA
j_gene: TRBJ1-1
CDR3aa: CASSPGRREAFF
CDR3nt: TGTGCCAGCAGCCCCGGTCGACGAGAAGCTTTCTTT

v_gene: TRBV12-3/TRBV12-4
abundance: many
d_gene: TRBD1
j_gene: TRBJ1-5
CDR3aa: CASRDGGQGNQPQHF
CDR3nt: TGTGCCAGCAGGGACGGTGGACAGGGTAATCAGCCCCAGCATTTT

v_gene: TRBV4-3
abundance: many
d_gene: NA
j_gene: TRBJ2-3
CDR3aa: CASSQDRGRSTDTQYF
CDR3nt: TGCGCCAGCAGCCAAGATCGGGGCAGATCCACAGATACGCAGTATTTT

v_gene: TRBV6-6
abundance: few
d_gene: NA
j_gene: TRBJ1-1
CDR3aa: CASTIGGSTEAFF
CDR3nt: TGTGCCAGCACCATAGGGGGGTCCACTGAAGCTTTCTTT

v_gene: TRBV4-3
abundance: NA
d_gene: TRBD1
j_gene: TRBJ2-1
CDR3aa: CASSHAQGLWNEQFF
CDR3nt: TGCGCCAGCAGCCATGCACAGGGGTTGTGGAATGAGCAGTTCTTC

v_gene: TRBV7-8
abundance: few
d_gene: TRBD2
j_gene: TRBJ2-1
CDR3aa: CASSPDFVSGGYNEQFF
CDR3nt: TGTGCCAGCAGCCCCGACTTCGTTAGCGGGGGTTACAATGAGCAGTTCTTC

v_gene: TRBV4-1
abundance: NA
d_gene: NA
j_gene: TRBJ1-2
CDR3aa: CASSQENADNYGYTF
CDR3nt: TGCGCCAGCAGCCAAGAGAACGCGGATAACTATGGCTACACCTTC

v_gene: TRBV2
abundance: NA
d_gene: NA
j_gene: TRBJ2-2
CDR3aa: CASWGKRSGELFF
CDR3nt: TGTGCCAGCTGGGGGAAACGGAGCGGGGAGCTGTTTTTT

v_gene: TRBV18
abundance: many
d_gene: TRBD1
j_gene: TRBJ2-5
CDR3aa: CASSTYGTGLGETQYF
CDR3nt: TGTGCCAGCTCAACCTACGGGACAGGGTTAGGAGAGACCCAGTACTTC

v_gene: TRBV6-2/TRBV6-3
abundance: few
d_gene: NA
j_gene: TRBJ2-1
CDR3aa: CASSPGGGYNEQFF
CDR3nt: TGTGCCAGCAGCCCCGGGGGAGGCTACAATGAGCAGTTCTTC

v_gene: TRBV10-2
abundance: NA
d_gene: NA
j_gene: TRBJ2-1
CDR3aa: CASSEAGALGNEQFF
CDR3nt: TGCGCCAGCAGTGAGGCCGGGGCCTTGGGGAATGAGCAGTTCTTC

v_gene: TRBV7-9
abundance: NA
d_gene: TRBD2
j_gene: TRBJ2-1
CDR3aa: CASSLPPGGGSYNEQFF
CDR3nt: TGTGCCAGCAGCCTGCCCCCGGGGGGGGGCTCCTACAATGAGCAGTTCTTC

v_gene: TRBV20-1
abundance: NA
d_gene: TRBD1
j_gene: TRBJ2-3
CDR3aa: CSARDGQGLTDTQYF
CDR3nt: TGCAGTGCTAGAGATGGACAGGGGTTAACAGATACGCAGTATTTT

v_gene: TRBV12-3/TRBV12-4
abundance: many
d_gene: TRBD1
j_gene: TRBJ2-1
CDR3aa: CASMWDRGSHEQFF
CDR3nt: TGTGCCAGCATGTGGGACAGGGGTTCCCATGAGCAGTTCTTC

v_gene: TRBV5-1
abundance: few
d_gene: TRBD1
j_gene: TRBJ2-7
CDR3aa: CASMTGTGLHEQYF
CDR3nt: TGCGCCAGCATGACCGGGACAGGGTTACACGAGCAGTACTTC

v_gene: TRBV7-9
abundance: NA
d_gene: NA
j_gene: TRBJ2-6
CDR3aa: CASSLHVGSGANVLTF
CDR3nt: TGTGCCAGCAGCTTACACGTGGGCTCTGGGGCCAACGTCCTGACTTTC

v_gene: TRBV10-3
abundance: NA
d_gene: TRBD2
j_gene: TRBJ2-7
CDR3aa: CAISAGGFEQYF
CDR3nt: TGTGCCATCAGTGCGGGGGGGTTCGAGCAGTACTTC

v_gene: TRBV7-6
abundance: many
d_gene: NA
j_gene: TRBJ2-3
CDR3aa: CASSLGQGTDTQYF
CDR3nt: TGTGCCAGCAGCTTAGGGCAGGGCACAGATACGCAGTATTTT

v_gene: TRBV11-3
abundance: NA
d_gene: NA
j_gene: TRBJ2-1
CDR3aa: CASSLGIALYNEQFF
CDR3nt: TGTGCCAGCAGCTTAGGGATTGCTCTGTACAATGAGCAGTTCTTC

v_gene: TRBV20-1
abundance: few
d_gene: TRBD2
j_gene: TRBJ2-3
CDR3aa: CSANNRLADTDTQYF
CDR3nt: TGCAGTGCTAATAATAGACTAGCGGACACAGATACGCAGTATTTT

v_gene: TRBV6-5
abundance: few
d_gene: NA
j_gene: TRBJ2-7
CDR3aa: CASSYSTGGRPRYF
CDR3nt: TGTGCCAGCAGTTACTCGACGGGCGGGCGCCCCCGGTACTTC

v_gene: TRBV7-9
abundance: many
d_gene: NA
j_gene: TRBJ2-3
CDR3aa: CASSYDRGDTQYF
CDR3nt: TGTGCCAGCAGCTATGACCGAGGAGATACGCAGTATTTT

v_gene: TRBV19
abundance: NA
d_gene: NA
j_gene: TRBJ2-4
CDR3aa: CASSIVSGAKNIQYF
CDR3nt: TGTGCCAGTAGTATAGTTTCAGGGGCCAAAAACATTCAGTACTTC